This T cell receptor (beta chain) was recorded in a study of OX40 agonist ivuxolimab in advanced cancers. Background on the study: Hepatocellular carcinoma, melanoma, renal cell or head and neck cancer occurred in dose-escalation patients.

Repertoires were generated with immunoSEQ multiplex PCR, while TCRdb's copy carries only in-frame clones and drops some. The table shows tens of thousands of clones, with about 86% occurring only once. Study results and caveats: Antigen specificity of clonally expanded peripheral T cells was not established. CD4+ and CD8+ blood T cells expanded clonally by week 6 at 0.1 to 3.0 mg/kg. Some nonresponders also had low normalized T-cell clonal expansion.

A remark on this clone: Its antigen remains unidentified.

V lost 6 bases, J lost 2 bases, and 16 bases lay in between. This CDR3 comprises 15 residues. CDR1 SNHLY and CDR2 FYNNEI come from the germline V gene. This chain uses TRBV2 with TRBJ2-5; no firm D call. The specimen was CD4+ or CD8+ T cells sorted from blood, collected in a trial of the OX40 agonist ivuxolimab. This clonotype was sampled from an adult with an advanced solid tumor such as melanoma, head and neck, liver or kidney cancer. The CDR3 nucleotides are TGTGCCAGCAGCGGCAAGTCGGGCTTTCAAGAGACCCAGTACTTC. Translated, it gives CASSGKSGFQETQYF.